The clone carrying this TCR beta chain was counted only a few times. The TCR beta profiling, which covered VDJ combination and CDR3 sequence, was carried out using genomic DNA as the template. TCRdb reprocessed the reads with MiXCR, giving one entry per CDR3 protein. The data contain roughly 500,000 distinct CDR3 sequences, roughly a third of them singletons. Selection for sequencing was limited to patients who had shown CD8+CD57+ cell expansion by flow cytometry. V was shortened by 4 bases and J by 4 bases, with 17 bases between the two germline ends. Per the germline V gene, CDR1 is SGHDN and CDR2 is FVKESK. This CDR3 region has 16 residues. The data originate from a study of CD8+CD57+ T cells in acquired aplastic anemia.

J is TRBJ2-1 and V is TRBV14; D gene ambiguous. The sample consisted of sorted CD4+, CD8+, or CD8+CD57+ T cells (not recorded which) from PBMCs. The sequence was collected from a human donor with aplastic anemia. As DNA, the CDR3 is TGTGCCAGCAGCCTGGGCAGCTTGGCGTCGTACAATGAGCAGTTCTTC. Its translation is CASSLGSLASYNEQFF.